These 6 T cell receptor beta chains originate from one sample sequenced in a study of T-cell reconstitution after alpha-beta-depleted transplantation in children (dated by TCRdb to about 2016). The method was PCR. Instrument used: Illumina HiSeq 2500. Molecular barcoding was employed in the preparation of TCR libraries, with unique molecular identifiers being used to normalize TCRbeta repertoire quantification. TCRdb reanalyzed the raw reads on its own, using fastp at Q25 for trimming and MiXCR for clone calling, and kept in-frame beta chains. A single entry per CDR3 protein holds the most common genes and DNA from its merged rows. Here the sample has approximately 430,000 distinct CDR3 sequences; around 15% occur a single time. Jointly, the top ten make up around 30% of the sample. According to the study, the label for this sample's treatment or condition signals: allogeneic hematopoietic cell transplantation with graft depleted of TCRalphabeta T cells and CD19 B cells.

Sequencing used PBMCs, mostly from graft donor cells, obtained 360 days after TCRalphabeta/CD19-depleted stem cell transplant. These TCRs come from a boy younger than two who had a stem cell transplant for Wiskott-Aldrich syndrome, so the T cells may come from the graft donor.

This clonotype came up a few times. J is TRBJ2-7 and V is TRBV10-3; 9 bases map to TRBD2. V shed 0 bases and J 1 base; nucleotides not matched to a gene: 10. Germline V lookup: CDR1 ENHRY, CDR2 SYGVKD. The CDR3 runs 18 residues. As DNA, the CDR3 is TGTGCCATCAGTGAGTCGACCAGCGGGAGGAGACCATCCTACGAGCAGTACTTC. The encoded protein is CAISESTSGRRPSYEQYF.

The rearrangement links TRBV5-1 to TRBJ1-5; D call uncertain. The length of the CDR3 is 14 residues. CDR1 SGHRS and CDR2 YFSETQ come from the germline V gene. Trimming left V 1 base short and J 7 bases short, with 12 bases between. For the CDR3, the DNA is TGCGCCAGCAGCTTGTCCCCGACGGGGCAGCCCCAGCATTTT. Translation: CASSLSPTGQPQHF.

This clonotype was detected only a few times. The CDR3 nucleotides are TGTGCCAGCAGCGGTGTGGGCGGGAGTTGGAAAGAGACCCAGTACTTC. The encoded protein is CASSGVGGSWKETQYF. The chain has TRBV7-6 and TRBJ2-5; TRBD2 aligns across 7 bases. After removal of 5 bases from V and 3 bases from J, the junction contained 12 bases not matched to a gene. The CDR3 is 16 residues long. Per germline, CDR1 SGHVS and CDR2 FNYEAQ. Drawing the rest from reference TRBV7-6 and TRBJ2-5, the complete variable domain is GAGVSQSPRYKVTKRGQDVALRCDPISGHVSLYWYRQALGQGPEFLTYFNYEAQQDKSGLPNDRFSAERPEGSISTLTIQRTEQRDSAMYRCASSGVGGSWKETQYFGPGTRLLVL.

This clonotype has a handful of counts. The CDR3 loop is CASSFLAGRSYEQYF. The CDR3 DNA follows: TGTGCCAGCAGTTTTCTCGCTGGCAGGTCCTACGAGCAGTACTTC. The chain uses TRBV11-2 and TRBJ2-7; D uncertain. V was shortened by 6 bases and J by 1 base, with 16 bases between the two germline ends. Germline lookup yields CDR1 SGHAT and CDR2 FQNNGV. This CDR3 has 15 residues.

The genes are TRBV18 and TRBJ2-7; D is unresolved. CDR1 and CDR2 (germline): KGHSH, LQKENI. The germline V and J ends were trimmed by 1 base and 1 base, with 5 bases remaining between them. CDR3 length equals 13 residues. The CDR3 DNA sequence: TGTGCCAGCTCACCACTCCCATCCTACGAGCAGTACTTC. It encodes CASSPLPSYEQYF.

The V call is TRBV24-1, the J call TRBJ2-1; D is possibly TRBD1 or TRBD2 (6 bases each). Germline V gene data show CDR1 as KGHDR and CDR2 as SFDVKD. The ends were cut back, 3 bases at V and 0 bases at J, with 11 bases in the middle. The CDR3 runs to 16 residues. The CDR3 bases are TGTGCCACCAGTGATAGGGGGGTTAGCTCCTACAATGAGCAGTTCTTC. It translates to CATSDRGVSSYNEQFF.